This T cell receptor (beta chain) was recorded in a study of beta chain features in type 1 diabetes. General observations from the study: A closer apparent resemblance between naive, central memory and Treg TCRB repertoires was seen in patients than in healthy donors.

Investigators reverse transcribed all isolated RNA, so they sequenced expressed TCRB transcripts. Average reads for naive, central memory and regulatory T cell samples were about 3.6 million. TCRdb's table, derived via immunoSEQ multiplex PCR, lists solely in-frame clones and lacks some. The table has under 900,000 clones, about 17% seen once; the top ten hold 0.023%. From germline, CDR1 is SGDLS and CDR2 YYNGEE. CDR3 length: 16 amino acids. V gave up 4 bases and J gave up 4 bases, with 17 bases separating them. A remark on this clone: The target antigen is unknown.

This chain joins TRBV9 and TRBJ2-2, with a tentative D call TRBD2 (6 bases). This TCR was sampled from a woman aged 18-29 years in good health. The sequenced sample consisted of naive CD4+ T cells from blood. The CDR3 sequence: CASSPDSDYTTGELFF. CDR3 sequence (DNA): TGTGCCAGCAGCCCCGACTCGGACTATACCACCGGGGAGCTGTTTTTT.